This T cell receptor beta chain derives from a study of blood T cell repertoires in COVID-19. Background on the study: Material from acute and convalescent COVID-19 was sourced from the United States, Italy and Spain.

CDR1 and CDR2 (germline): SNHLY, FYNNEI. Trimming removed 7 bases at V and 4 bases at J, with 28 bases between. The CDR3 spans 18 residues. Symptom resolution, clearance, or two negative PCRs marked donors in Cohort 3 as recovered. This table comes from immunoSEQ multiplex PCR, and its TCRdb copy is limited to in-frame clones, with some not included. The sample contains about 170,000 clones, about 84% of which appear only once. The sequencing input was PBMCs or T cells enriched from blood (not recorded which). This TCR derives from a man between 45 and 60 years old who had recovered from COVID-19. The rearrangement joins TRBV2 to TRBJ1-2, with a tentative D call TRBD1 (5 bases). CDR3 loop: CASTRSPGMGPGIYGYTF. Written as DNA, the CDR3 is TGTGCCAGCACCCGAAGTCCAGGGATGGGGCCTGGCATCTATGGCTACACCTTC.